The 12 T cell receptor beta chains reported below all come from one sample, sequenced in a study of T-cell reconstitution after alpha-beta-depleted transplantation in children. A library of TCRbeta sequences, prepared with unique molecular identifiers, was generated. MiXCR, applied by TCRdb to the PCR reads, yields one record per CDR3 protein. In the table there are approximately 520,000 distinct CDR3 sequences, over 10% of which are singletons. Sequences were derived from PBMCs, mostly from graft donor cells, sampled 180 days after TCRalphabeta/CD19-depleted stem cell transplant. These receptors came from a female patient between 2 and 15 years old who had a stem cell transplant for aplastic anemia, so the T cells may come from the graft donor.

The V gene is TRBV24-1, the J gene TRBJ2-5, with unresolved D. Trimming shortened V by 5 bases and J by 5 bases, and 17 bases separated the two germline ends. This CDR3 is built from 15 residues. In germline, CDR1 is KGHDR, CDR2 SFDVKD. This CDR3 is CATSVHKGAGETQYF. In DNA, the CDR3 is TGTGCCACCAGTGTTCACAAGGGTGCTGGCGAGACCCAGTACTTC.

Note on this clonotype: The junction departs from germline at one end; a sequencing error may be responsible. The genes are TRBV20-1 and TRBJ2-1; 9 bases map to TRBD2. CDR1 is DFQATT, CDR2 SNEGSKA, per germline (reference sequence). CDR3 length equals 15 residues. The DNA of the CDR3 is TGCAGTGCTAGAAGGCGGGAGGGCCCGTACAATGAGCATTTCTTC. Translation: CSARRREGPYNEHFF.

In its sample, this clonotype was seen many times. The chain has TRBV12-3 or TRBV12-4 and TRBJ1-2, with D unresolved. The V end lost 6 bases, the J end lost 2 bases, and 10 bases lay between the germline ends. The CDR3 is 13 residues long. The CDR3 DNA reads TGTGCCAGCAGCACCTTACGGAACTATGGCTACACCTTC. Protein product: CASSTLRNYGYTF.

The chain carries TRBV6-1 and TRBJ1-2, with a possible D match to TRBD1 (5 bases). Germline values: CDR1 MNHNS, CDR2 SASEGT. This CDR3 is built from 14 residues. The V end was cut by 8 bases, the J end by 2 bases, with 15 bases between. CDR3 DNA sequence: TGTGCCAGCCGTCAGCGGGGGTCAAACTATGGCTACACCTTC. Protein sequence: CASRQRGSNYGYTF.

This clonotype came up many times. This chain uses TRBV7-3 with TRBJ2-7; no clear D. CDR1 is SGHTA, CDR2 FQGTGA, per germline. Trimming shortened V by 2 bases and J by 4 bases, and 12 bases separated the two germline ends. The CDR3 spans 14 residues. The CDR3 here is CASSLYSGPYEQYF. The DNA of the CDR3 is TGTGCCAGCAGCTTATATTCAGGACCATACGAGCAGTACTTC.

This clonotype was detected ten times or more. The V gene is TRBV9, the J gene TRBJ2-6; possible D gene TRBD2, 5 bases. Germline V gene data show CDR1 as SGDLS and CDR2 as YYNGEE. The germline V and J ends were trimmed by 1 base and 4 bases, with 9 bases remaining between them. The CDR3 runs 15 residues. CDR3 residues: CASSVRGSGANVLTF. The CDR3 DNA sequence: TGTGCCAGCAGCGTAAGAGGGTCAGGGGCCAACGTCCTGACTTTC.

This rearrangement joins TRBV7-3 to TRBJ2-6, with D possibly matching TRBD1 (6 bases). Germline V gene data show CDR1 as SGHTA and CDR2 as FQGTGA. CDR3 length: 20 amino acids. Trimming cost V 5 bases and J 1 base, with 24 bases left between them. The CDR3 region is CASSALQGLLPISGANVLTF. DNA of the CDR3: TGTGCCAGCAGCGCCTTACAGGGCCTCTTGCCGATTTCTGGGGCCAACGTCCTGACTTTC. The entire variable domain, with the rest obtained from reference TRBV7-3 and TRBJ2-6, is as follows: GAGVSQTPSNKVTEKGKYVELRCDPISGHTALYWYRQSLGQGPEFLIYFQGTGAADDSGLPNDRFFAVRPEGSVSTLKIQRTERGDSAVYLCASSALQGLLPISGANVLTFGAGSRLTVL.

The chain combines TRBV5-1 with TRBJ1-1; no clear D. CDR1 is SGHRS, CDR2 YFSETQ, per germline. The length of the CDR3 is 14 residues. Trimming took off 0 bases at V and 10 bases at J, with 16 bases between the two ends. The CDR3 loop reads CASSLEGLGKRAFF. The CDR3 DNA follows: TGCGCCAGCAGCTTGGAAGGGCTCGGGAAAAGAGCTTTCTTT.

This clonotype appeared a single time. The chain links TRBV19 to TRBJ1-1; D call uncertain. CDR1 and CDR2 from the germline V gene are LNHDA and SQIVND (reference sequence). Trimming cost V 4 bases and J 2 bases, with 14 bases left between them. The CDR3 loop spans 15 amino acids. Here the CDR3 DNA reads TGTGCCAGTAGTAGCGCGGGCAGACAAAACACTGAAGCTTTCTTT. Translation: CASSSAGRQNTEAFF. Combining the CDR3 with reference TRBV19 and TRBJ1-1 gives the whole variable domain DGGITQSPKYLFRKEGQNVTLSCEQNLNHDAMYWYRQDPGQGLRLIYYSQIVNDFQKGDIAEGYSVSREKKESFPLTVTSAQKNPTAFYLCASSSAGRQNTEAFFGQGTRLTVV.

This clonotype was recorded a few times. The chain employs TRBV4-3 and TRBJ2-1; D remains unclear. There are 17 residues in the CDR3. V was trimmed by 0 bases and J by 2 bases, leaving 14 bases between them. Germline loops: CDR1 LGHNA, CDR2 YSLEER. The CDR3 DNA follows: TGCGCCAGCAGCCAAGATCTGCTCCCTAAGGCCTACAATGAGCAGTTCTTC. Translation: CASSQDLLPKAYNEQFF.

The chain carries TRBV21-1 and TRBJ2-6; TRBD1, the table's D call, lacks a check against the DNA. TRBV21-1 is given as a pseudogene. The CDR3 has 16 amino acids. The CDR3 here is CASSSRDNSWANVLTF. The CDR3, as DNA: TGTGCCAGCAGCAGCCGGGACAACTCCTGGGCCAACGTCCTGACTTTC.

This clonotype was seen a handful of times. The rearrangement uses TRBV7-2 and TRBJ1-2; D is possibly TRBD1 (5 bases). The germline V and J ends were trimmed by 2 bases and 2 bases, with 12 bases remaining between them. CDR1 and CDR2 (germline): SGHTA, FQGNSA. This CDR3 is built from 15 residues. The CDR3 nucleotides read TGTGCCAGCAGCTTAATGGGCAGGGTCAACTATGGCTACACCTTC. Encoded protein: CASSLMGRVNYGYTF. Full variable domain (outside the CDR3, taken from reference TRBV7-2 and TRBJ1-2): GAGVSQSPSNKVTEKGKDVELRCDPISGHTALYWYRQSLGQGLEFLIYFQGNSAPDKSGLPSDRFSAERTGGSVSTLTIQRTQQEDSAVYLCASSLMGRVNYGYTFGSGTRLTVV.